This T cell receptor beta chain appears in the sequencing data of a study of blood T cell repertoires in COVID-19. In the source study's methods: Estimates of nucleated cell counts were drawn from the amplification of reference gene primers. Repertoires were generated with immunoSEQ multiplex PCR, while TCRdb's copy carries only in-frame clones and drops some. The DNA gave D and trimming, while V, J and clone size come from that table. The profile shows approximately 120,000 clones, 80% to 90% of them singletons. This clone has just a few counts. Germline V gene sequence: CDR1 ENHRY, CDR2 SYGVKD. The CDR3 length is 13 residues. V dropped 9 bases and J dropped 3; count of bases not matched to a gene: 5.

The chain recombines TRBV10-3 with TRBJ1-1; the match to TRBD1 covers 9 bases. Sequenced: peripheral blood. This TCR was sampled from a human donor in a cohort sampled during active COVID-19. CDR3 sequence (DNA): TGTGCCATGGGGACAGGGAAACACACTGAAGCTTTCTTT. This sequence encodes CAMGTGKHTEAFF.